This record concerns one TCR beta chain sequence. Its antigen is as yet unknown. Scientists ran DNA taken from cultured CD4+ T cells through the Oncomine TCR Beta short-read assay for sequencing. TCRdb reanalysed the PCR reads using MiXCR and keeps one entry per CDR3 protein. The sample records 15,000 to 25,000 distinct CDR3 sequences, less than 50% being singletons. Stated treatment: roughly ten-day PBMC culture with coronavirus spike peptide pools or control peptides (ViraFEST assay). The data were obtained in a study of vaccination and CD4 T cells after COVID-19. This CDR3 has 14 residues. Germline V gene sequence: CDR1 SGHRS, CDR2 YFSETQ. Unmatched junction bases numbered 7, after V lost 3 bases and J lost 5 bases.

This TCR was sampled from a human donor with COVID-19. What was sequenced was cultured CD4+ T cells from blood. The gene calls are TRBV5-1 and TRBJ1-2, with 7 bases that match TRBD1. CDR3 DNA: TGCGCCAGCAGCTCATTTACAGGGGATTATGGCTACACCTTC. Protein product: CASSSFTGDYGYTF.